The clone carrying this T cell receptor (beta chain) turned up a few times. The entry originates in a study of T-cell memory formation after mild COVID-19. At the level of the study: TCR clusters were mostly confined to one donor each.

Germline CDR1 reads SGHVS; CDR2 reads FQNEAQ. V lost 1 base and J lost 3, with 12 bases in between. The CDR3 runs to 16 residues. After 5'RACE with constant-segment primers, TCR alpha and TCR beta cDNA libraries carrying sample barcodes and UMIs were obtained. From the 5' RACE reads, TCRdb called clonotypes with MiXCR, one entry per CDR3 protein. The sample consists of about 340,000 distinct CDR3 sequences, about 20% of them appearing once. This TCR came from a young man who had mild COVID-19 (a few samples of this study predate the infection). Cell type and time point are not known. The source material was PBMCs or a T cell subset sorted from them (not recorded which). The chain has TRBV7-8 and TRBJ2-2; TRBD2 might be the D (5 bases). CDR3 in amino acids: CASSLGADSHTGELFF. CDR3 nucleotides: TGTGCCAGCAGCTTAGGGGCGGACTCGCACACCGGGGAGCTGTTTTTT.